The subject of this entry is one T cell receptor (beta chain). The germline V gene encodes CDR1 SGHTA and CDR2 FQGNSA. The trim removed 6 bases at V and 3 bases at J, leaving 12 bases unmatched. This CDR3 region has 17 residues. This specimen belongs to a study of blood T cell repertoires in COVID-19. Study overall: Material from acute and convalescent COVID-19 was sourced from the United States, Italy and Spain.

The data were produced by immunoSEQ multiplex PCR, yet TCRdb's version contains in-frame clones alone and is incomplete. The sample lists some 150,000 clones, roughly 80% seen once, with approximately 9% in the top ten. Sequenced material: peripheral blood. The chain couples TRBV7-2 to TRBJ1-5; 9 nucleotides line up with TRBD1. This TCR was recovered from a woman between 50 and 59 years old with active or convalescent COVID-19. The CDR3: CASSFKGGQGNNQPQHF. CDR3 DNA sequence: TGTGCCAGCAGTTTTAAAGGGGGACAGGGAAACAATCAGCCCCAGCATTTT.